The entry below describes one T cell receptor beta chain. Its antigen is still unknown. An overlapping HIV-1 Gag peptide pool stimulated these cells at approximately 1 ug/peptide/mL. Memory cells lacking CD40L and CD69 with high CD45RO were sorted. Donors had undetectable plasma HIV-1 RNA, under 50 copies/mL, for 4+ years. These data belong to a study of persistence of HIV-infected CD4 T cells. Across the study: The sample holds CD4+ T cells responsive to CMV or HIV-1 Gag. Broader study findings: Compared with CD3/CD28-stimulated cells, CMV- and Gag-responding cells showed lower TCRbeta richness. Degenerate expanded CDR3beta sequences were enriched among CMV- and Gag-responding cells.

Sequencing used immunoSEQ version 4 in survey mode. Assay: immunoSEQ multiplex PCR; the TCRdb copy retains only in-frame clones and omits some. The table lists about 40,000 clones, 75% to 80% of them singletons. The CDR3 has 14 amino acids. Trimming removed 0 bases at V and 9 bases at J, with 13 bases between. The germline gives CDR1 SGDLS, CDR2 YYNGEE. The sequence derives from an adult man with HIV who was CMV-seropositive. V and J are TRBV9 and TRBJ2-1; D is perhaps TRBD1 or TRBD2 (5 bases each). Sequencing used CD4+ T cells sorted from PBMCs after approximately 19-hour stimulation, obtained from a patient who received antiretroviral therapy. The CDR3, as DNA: TGTGCCAGCAGCGTAGCTTTTGAGGGGACTGAGCAGTTCTTC. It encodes CASSVAFEGTEQFF.